A single sample gave rise to the 18 T cell receptor beta chains below, sequenced in a study of blood T cell repertoires in COVID-19 (dated by TCRdb to about 2020). The library was built by means of the immunoSEQ multiplex PCR assay. TCRdb stores this immuneACCESS table with in-frame sequences only. Part of the clones is absent; in the studies checked, under half of the shortfall reflects unresolved V genes, and no reason is known for the rest. Counted in this sample were about 14,000 clones; roughly nine tenths of them appeared once. The top ten constitute 15% to 20% of the sample. The sequencing input was peripheral blood. These receptors were obtained from a human donor with active COVID-19. The donor label of this sample is uncertain.

The CDR3 DNA reads as TGTGCCAGCAAGGAGGGGACAGGGGGTAGACGGCAGTACTTC. It specifies CASKEGTGGRRQYF. The rearrangement uses TRBV5-4 and TRBJ2-7; 11 nucleotides match TRBD1. The CDR3 runs 14 residues. Germline-derived CDR1 and CDR2 are SGHNT and YYREEE (reference sequence). Trimming at V came to 6 bases and at J to 9 bases, leaving 11 bases not matched to a gene.

This rearrangement joins TRBV9 to TRBJ1-4; TRBD1 is a possible D gene (5 bases). This CDR3 region has 13 residues. The germline V gene has CDR1 SGDLS and CDR2 YYNGEE. The V end was cut by 7 bases, the J end by 7 bases, with 14 bases between. The CDR3 sequence: CASSRGGGEKLFF. The CDR3 DNA follows: TGTGCCAGCTCGCGGGGGGGTGGTGAAAAACTGTTTTTT.

This clone was counted a few times. V and J are TRBV5-1 and TRBJ1-6; 7 bases line up with TRBD1. Germline V CDR1 and CDR2: SGHRS, YFSETQ. The CDR3 extends over 16 amino acids. The junction had 7 bases not matched to a gene; V was cut back by 4 bases and J by 3 bases. The CDR3 DNA sequence: TGCGCCAGCAGCCTTGGGACAGAGGACTATAATTCACCCCTCCACTTT. Encoded protein: CASSLGTEDYNSPLHF.

V usage is TRBV12-3 or TRBV12-4 and J usage is TRBJ1-1; D may be TRBD1 (5 bases). The CDR3 totals 13 residues. V shed 1 base and J shed 5 bases, with 8 bases lying between them. CDR3 region: CASSLGGRTEAFF. In DNA, the CDR3 is TGTGCCAGCAGTTTAGGGGGGAGGACTGAAGCTTTCTTT.

This chain uses TRBV28 with TRBJ1-1, with D perhaps matching TRBD1 (5 bases). There are 16 residues in the CDR3. The V gene lost 4 bases and the J gene lost 4 bases, with 19 bases spanning the gap. Germline V CDR1 and CDR2: MDHEN, SYDVKM. CDR3 in amino acids: CASSSAGRGNGTEAFF. CDR3 in DNA: TGTGCCAGCAGTTCGGCAGGGAGGGGAAATGGCACTGAAGCTTTCTTT.

CDR3 in DNA: TGTGCCAGCAGCCGAGCGCAGGGGAGCCACGAGCAGTACTTC. Protein product: CASSRAQGSHEQYF. The chain links TRBV14 to TRBJ2-7; D is perhaps TRBD1 (6 bases). Germline V gene data show CDR1 as SGHDN and CDR2 as FVKESK. The CDR3 runs to 14 residues. V dropped 4 bases and J dropped 5 bases, with 15 bases sitting between them.

The chain carries TRBV6-4 and TRBJ2-2; TRBD1 matches 8 bases. CDR3 length: 14 residues. CDR1 MRHNA and CDR2 SNTAGT come from the germline V gene. V was clipped by 7 bases and J by 5 bases; unmatched bases: 6. Here the CDR3 DNA reads TGTGCCAGCAAGAGGACAGGGAGGACCGGGGAGCTGTTTTTT. Its translation is CASKRTGRTGELFF.

The chain's CDR3 is CASSLSSGLRETQYF. For the CDR3, the DNA is TGTGCCAGCAGTTTATCTTCGGGACTCCGAGAGACCCAGTACTTC. V gene TRBV27 combines with J gene TRBJ2-5; D might be TRBD2 (6 bases). Germline loops: CDR1 MNHEY, CDR2 SMNVEV (reference sequence). V lost 0 bases and J 4 bases, leaving 12 bases between the germline ends. The CDR3 is made up of 15 amino acids.

The chain joins TRBV6-5 to TRBJ2-2, with D unclear. Germline lookup yields CDR1 MNHEY and CDR2 SVGAGI. V dropped 2 bases and J dropped 1 base, with 8 bases sitting between them. The CDR3 covers 15 residues. The CDR3 loop reads CASSYGGMNTGELFF. The DNA for the CDR3 is TGTGCCAGCAGTTACGGCGGAATGAACACCGGGGAGCTGTTTTTT.

This chain joins TRBV19 and TRBJ2-7; D is uncertain. This CDR3 region has 13 residues. Trimming left V 0 bases short and J 6 bases short, with 9 bases between. CDR1 is LNHDA and CDR2 is SQIVND in the germline V gene (reference sequence). CDR3 amino acids: CASSIDLDLEQYF. The CDR3 coding sequence is TGTGCCAGTAGTATAGATCTAGATCTCGAGCAGTACTTC.

This sequence joins TRBV11-1 and TRBJ2-2, with 8 bases identical to TRBD2. The CDR3 contains 16 residues. Losses at the gene ends were 5 bases for V and 7 bases for J; bases not matched to a gene: 12. The V gene's germline CDR1 is SGHAT and CDR2 FQDESV (reference sequence). CDR3 nucleotides: TGTGCCAGCAGCGCTTGGTATAGCGGGAAGATCGGGGAGCTGTTTTTT. Translation: CASSAWYSGKIGELFF.

The J gene is TRBJ1-2, the V gene TRBV19; perhaps TRBD1 as D (6 bases). CDR1 is LNHDA, CDR2 SQIVND, per germline (reference sequence). The CDR3 length is 13 residues. Trimming took off 4 bases at V and 4 bases at J, with 10 bases between the two ends. CDR3 in DNA: TGTGCCAGTAGTACAGGGGTCGGCTATGGCTACACCTTC. It encodes CASSTGVGYGYTF. Together with reference TRBV19 and TRBJ1-2, the CDR3 gives the full variable domain: DGGITQSPKYLFRKEGQNVTLSCEQNLNHDAMYWYRQDPGQGLRLIYYSQIVNDFQKGDIAEGYSVSREKKESFPLTVTSAQKNPTAFYLCASSTGVGYGYTFGSGTRLTVV.

The chain joins TRBV7-9 to TRBJ1-1; no definite D call. V shed 2 bases and J shed 1 base, with 11 bases lying between them. Germline CDR1 and CDR2: SEHNR and FQNEAQ (reference sequence). The CDR3 consists of 15 residues. DNA of the CDR3: TGTGCCAGCAGCTTATACATCCGGGAGAACACTGAAGCTTTCTTT. This encodes CASSLYIRENTEAFF. Full variable domain (missing parts from reference TRBV7-9 and TRBJ1-1): DTGVSQNPRHKITKRGQNVTFRCDPISEHNRLYWYRQTLGQGPEFLTYFQNEAQLEKSRLLSDRFSAERPKGSFSTLEIQRTEQGDSAMYLCASSLYIRENTEAFFGQGTRLTVV.

CDR3 sequence (DNA): TGTGCCAGCAGCTTAAACAGGGGCCTCTCTCAAGCGGATACGCAGTATTTT. It yields the protein CASSLNRGLSQADTQYF. The J gene is TRBJ2-3, the V gene TRBV7-3; 7 nucleotides line up with TRBD1. The V gene end was trimmed by 1 base and the J gene end by 6 bases; junction bases not matched to a gene: 13. Germline V gives CDR1 SGHTA, CDR2 FQGTGA. The CDR3 totals 17 residues. Full variable domain (outside the CDR3, taken from reference TRBV7-3 and TRBJ2-3): GAGVSQTPSNKVTEKGKYVELRCDPISGHTALYWYRQSLGQGPEFLIYFQGTGAADDSGLPNDRFFAVRPEGSVSTLKIQRTERGDSAVYLCASSLNRGLSQADTQYFGPGTRLTVL.

This chain joins TRBV11-2 and TRBJ2-7; TRBD2 matches 9 bases. With V trimmed by 1 base and J by 4 bases, 14 bases remained unmatched. In germline, CDR1 is SGHAT, CDR2 FQNNGV. This CDR3 is 18 amino acids long. CDR3 nucleotide sequence: TGTGCCAGCAGCTTAGGGGTTGCGGCGGGGGGGCCCGTTTACGAGCAGTACTTC. This encodes CASSLGVAAGGPVYEQYF.

The J gene is TRBJ2-2, the V gene TRBV19; D gene uncertain. The CDR3 sequence is 14 residues long. Germline CDR1 and CDR2: LNHDA and SQIVND (reference sequence). Trimming took 3 bases from V and 6 from J, leaving 11 bases between them. CDR3 bases: TGTGCCAGTAGTATGCTGGCCCCTGCCGGGGAGCTGTTTTTT. The encoded protein is CASSMLAPAGELFF.

The chain is built from TRBV28 and TRBJ1-5; D may be TRBD1 (5 bases). The V end was cut by 4 bases, the J end by 4 bases, with 14 bases between. Germline-derived CDR1 and CDR2 are MDHEN and SYDVKM. This CDR3 region has 15 residues. The CDR3 sequence is CASSYPGGGNQPQHF. The CDR3 DNA is TGTGCCAGCAGTTACCCGGGGGGTGGTAATCAGCCCCAGCATTTT.

This chain links TRBV5-1 with TRBJ1-1, with 7 bases aligning to TRBD1. The length of the CDR3 is 14 residues. The trim removed 4 bases at V and 3 bases at J, leaving 6 bases unmatched. Germline CDR1 reads SGHRS; CDR2 reads YFSETQ. The CDR3 is CASSRGQEYTEAFF. The CDR3 coding sequence is TGCGCCAGCAGCCGAGGACAGGAGTACACTGAAGCTTTCTTT. Complete variable domain (other parts from reference TRBV5-1 and TRBJ1-1): KAGVTQTPRYLIKTRGQQVTLSCSPISGHRSVSWYQQTPGQGLQFLFEYFSETQRNKGNFPGRFSGRQFSNSRSEMNVSTLELGDSALYLCASSRGQEYTEAFFGQGTRLTVV.